The 25 T cell receptor beta chains in this list originate from one sample, sequenced in a study of molecular identifiers for immune sequencing clone quantification. Via MiXCR, TCRdb re-called the PCR reads, giving one row per CDR3 protein. The data show approximately 320,000 distinct CDR3 sequences, 24% seen once. Sequenced sample: naive CD8+ T cells from blood, with Jurkat cell RNA spiked in. Stated subset: FACS-sorted CD8+CD4-CCR7+CD45RA+ naive T cells. These receptors were obtained from a human donor in good health. Some libraries in this study had Jurkat cell RNA spiked in.

This rearrangement joins TRBV11-2 to TRBJ2-7; 12 positions agree with TRBD2. The V gene's germline CDR1 is SGHAT and CDR2 FQNNGV. V shed 0 bases, J shed 4 bases, and the junction held 10 bases outside the gene matches. The CDR3 runs to 18 residues. CDR3 loop: CASSLERLAGAGAYEQYF. The CDR3 region has the DNA TGTGCCAGCAGCTTAGAGCGACTAGCGGGGGCCGGAGCGTACGAGCAGTACTTC.

The table lists this clonotype with a few counts. The gene calls are TRBV27 and TRBJ1-1; TRBD1 might be the D (6 bases). The ends were cut back, 6 bases at V and 3 bases at J, with 14 bases in the middle. Germline loops: CDR1 MNHEY, CDR2 SMNVEV (reference sequence). The CDR3 consists of 14 residues. CDR3 sequence: CASRLGQTYTEAFF. The CDR3 nucleotides read TGTGCCAGCAGATTAGGACAGACGTACACTGAAGCTTTCTTT.

This clonotype appeared once. This may arise from a read error, as a much more abundant clone is one base away. The V call is TRBV6-1, the J call TRBJ2-7, with D unresolved. The germline gives CDR1 MNHNS, CDR2 SASEGT. The CDR3 consists of 14 residues. In DNA, the CDR3 is TGTGCCAGCAGTGAAGGGGTAGGGCCCTACGCGCAGTACTTC. Translation gives CASSEGVGPYAQYF.

A remark on this clonotype: A much bigger clone sits one base away, suggesting this may be a read error. V gene TRBV7-2 combines with J gene TRBJ2-7; 10 bases fit TRBD2. The CDR3 runs 15 residues. Germline V gives CDR1 SGHTA, CDR2 FQGNSA. CDR3 in amino acids: CVSSSLAGGFWEQYF. The CDR3 DNA reads as TGTGTCAGCAGCTCCTTAGCGGGGGGTTTCTGGGAGCAGTACTTC.

This clonotype was seen only a few times. The chain links TRBV11-2 to TRBJ2-1; 11 positions match TRBD2. This CDR3 is built from 16 residues. Germline CDR1 is SGHAT and CDR2 is FQNNGV. V lost 5 bases and J lost 5; bases outside the gene matches: 8. This CDR3 is CASSLLTSGTNNEQFF. The CDR3 DNA sequence: TGTGCCAGCAGCCTCCTGACTAGCGGGACGAACAATGAGCAGTTCTTC.

This clonotype occurred a few times. The gene calls are TRBV7-2 and TRBJ2-7; the D is unclear. V was cut by 2 bases and J by 5 bases, with 7 bases left in between. CDR3 length equals 12 residues. Germline CDR1 SGHTA, CDR2 FQGNSA. As DNA, the CDR3 is TGTGCCAGCAGCTTACCAGACGACGAGCAGTACTTC. This gives the protein CASSLPDDEQYF.

Remarks on this clonotype: A much larger clone sits a single nucleotide away, making a read error possible. The chain is built from TRBV6-5 and TRBJ2-4; D is unclear. CDR3 length: 15 residues. Germline V gene lookup returns CDR1 MNHEY and CDR2 SVGAGI. Trimming removed 2 bases at V and 3 bases at J, with 11 bases between. The CDR3 loop is CASSYSDLDKNIQYF. CDR3 coding DNA: TGTGCCAGCAGTTACAGCGACCTAGACAAAAACATTCAGTACTTC.

This clonotype was recorded a few times. This chain joins TRBV20-1 and TRBJ1-5; 8 bases align to TRBD1. The CDR3 contains 14 residues. V gave up 4 bases and J gave up 3 bases; unmatched junction bases: 5. Germline assignment: CDR1 DFQATT and CDR2 SNEGSKA (reference sequence). The CDR3 region has the DNA TGCAGTGCTACCGGGACAGGCTTCAATCAGCCCCAGCATTTT. This translates into CSATGTGFNQPQHF.

This clonotype has ten or more counts. V usage is TRBV11-2 and J usage is TRBJ2-3, with unresolved D. Germline loops: CDR1 SGHAT, CDR2 FQNNGV. V was trimmed by 2 bases and J by 7 bases, leaving 4 bases between them. This CDR3 has 11 residues. The CDR3 here is CASSLPHTQYF. The DNA of the CDR3 is TGTGCCAGCAGCTTACCGCATACGCAGTATTTT.

V gene TRBV7-9 combines with J gene TRBJ1-4; TRBD1 matches 7 bases. CDR1 SEHNR and CDR2 FQNEAQ come from the germline V gene (reference sequence). The V and J ends lost 0 bases and 6 bases, in that order; junction bases with no gene match: 4. The CDR3 runs 15 residues. CDR3 sequence reads: CASSLAQGEDEKLFF. The CDR3 DNA sequence: TGTGCCAGCAGCTTAGCGCAGGGGGAGGATGAAAAACTGTTTTTT.

This clonotype was recorded a few times. The V call is TRBV24-1, the J call TRBJ2-7; no definite D call. Germline V gene sequence: CDR1 KGHDR, CDR2 SFDVKD. CDR3 length: 13 residues. V was cut by 5 bases and J by 0 bases, with 7 bases left in between. Here the CDR3 DNA reads TGTGCCACCAGTGCTCCTAGCTCCTACGAGCAGTACTTC. This encodes CATSAPSSYEQYF.

This clonotype was seen at least ten times. The chain employs TRBV7-8 and TRBJ2-3, with 9 bases matching TRBD2. Germline V gene data show CDR1 as SGHVS and CDR2 as FQNEAQ. The CDR3 has 16 residues. Trimming took 2 bases from V and 6 from J; bases not matched to a gene: 9. As DNA, the CDR3 is TGTGCCAGCAGCTTATTGGGGGCTAGCGGGGAGGATACGCAGTATTTT. It is translated as CASSLLGASGEDTQYF.

V usage is TRBV30 and J usage is TRBJ1-6; 7 nucleotides agree with TRBD1. This CDR3 is 13 amino acids long. The germline CDR1 and CDR2 sequences are GTSNPN and SVGIG (reference sequence). The J segment lost 9 bases and the V segment lost 0 bases, leaving 2 bases of the junction unmatched. As DNA, the CDR3 is TGTGCCTGGAGTGTGACAGGGACTTCACCCCTCCACTTT. Translating it yields CAWSVTGTSPLHF.

This clonotype has ten or more counts. This chain uses TRBV3-1 with TRBJ2-5; 9 nucleotides align to TRBD1. V shed 6 bases, J shed 5 bases, and the junction held 4 bases outside the gene matches. The CDR3 has 13 amino acids. Germline CDR1 LGHDT, CDR2 YNNKEL (reference sequence). CDR3 sequence (DNA): TGTGCCAGCAGACAGGGGGCGGGGGAGACCCAGTACTTC. This codes for CASRQGAGETQYF.

At least ten counts were recorded for this clonotype. V gene TRBV29-1 combines with J gene TRBJ2-4; no firm D call. The CDR3 is made up of 16 amino acids. The germline V and J ends were trimmed by 4 bases and 1 base, with 17 bases remaining between them. CDR1 is SQVTM and CDR2 is ANQGSEA in the germline V gene. The CDR3 loop reads CSVVDWKGSAKNIQYF. In DNA form, the CDR3 reads TGCAGCGTTGTGGATTGGAAGGGTTCGGCCAAAAACATTCAGTACTTC.

The table lists this clonotype with a count of one. Possible read error: a much larger clone is one base away. The chain carries TRBV5-3 and TRBJ2-7; D ambiguous. TRBV5-3 is known as an ORF, though its function is uncertain. The CDR3 is made up of 12 amino acids. Trimming took 10 bases from V and 4 from J, leaving 15 bases between them. The CDR3 spells CAGSFMGYEQYF. For the CDR3, the DNA is TGTGCCGGCAGCTTCATGGGATACGAGCAGTACTTC.

Concerning this clonotype: Likely a read error: the CDR3 ends without its conserved phenylalanine or tryptophan. This chain links TRBV20-1 with TRBJ2-7, with D perhaps matching TRBD2 (7 bases). CDR3 size: 15 residues. Germline assignment: CDR1 DFQATT and CDR2 SNEGSKA (reference sequence). V was pared by 1 base and J by 1 base, with 14 bases between. CDR3 sequence (DNA): TGCAGTGCTAGAGTGCCACAGGGAGGGTCCTACGAGCAGTACCTC. Protein: CSARVPQGGSYEQYL.

This clonotype showed up many times. The chain has TRBV4-1 and TRBJ2-1, with 9 bases that match TRBD2. Losses at the gene ends were 5 bases for V and 10 bases for J; bases not matched to a gene: 3. The CDR3 length is 12 residues. The V gene's germline CDR1 is MGHRA and CDR2 YSYEKL. DNA for the CDR3: TGCGCCAGCAGCACGCTAGCGGGGGAGCAGTTCTTC. It translates to CASSTLAGEQFF.

This clonotype was seen more than once but under ten times. A read error is likely, as this CDR3 ends without the conserved phenylalanine or tryptophan. The V gene is TRBV6-5, the J gene TRBJ1-1; no reliable D call. The CDR3 extends over 13 amino acids. Trimming shortened V by 5 bases and J by 0 bases, and 7 bases separated the two germline ends. The germline V gene has CDR1 MNHEY and CDR2 SVGAGI. CDR3 bases: TGTGCCAGCAGTACGACACTGAACACTGAAGCTTTCTCT. As protein: CASSTTLNTEAFS.

This clonotype was counted only a few times. The chain has TRBV13 and TRBJ1-5, with 7 bases that match TRBD1. CDR3 length equals 16 residues. J gave up 6 bases and V 0 bases, and 8 bases lay outside the gene matches. Germline values: CDR1 PRHDT, CDR2 FYEKMQ (reference sequence). The CDR3 reads CASSLGTGDRGQPQHF. CDR3 sequence (DNA): TGTGCCAGCAGCTTAGGAACAGGGGACCGGGGTCAGCCCCAGCATTTT.

This clonotype has just a few counts. The chain has TRBV27 and TRBJ2-7; 8 bases fit TRBD2. Germline values: CDR1 MNHEY, CDR2 SMNVEV (reference sequence). V lost 4 bases to trimming and J lost 9 bases; unmatched junction nucleotides: 14. There are 15 residues in the CDR3. The CDR3 region is CASSSSGRAGWAQYF. CDR3 nucleotide sequence: TGTGCCAGCAGTTCCTCCGGGAGGGCGGGTTGGGCGCAGTACTTC.

The chain recombines TRBV5-3 with TRBJ1-5; D is ambiguous. TRBV5-3 is known as an ORF, though its function is uncertain. The CDR3 is 12 residues long. V was cut by 8 bases and J by 6 bases, with 12 bases left in between. The CDR3 loop reads CASSSVSQPQHF. CDR3 coding DNA: TGTGCCAGTTCCTCTGTGTCTCAGCCCCAGCATTTT.

This clonotype turned up a few times. The V call is TRBV12-3 or TRBV12-4, the J call TRBJ2-3; D possibly matches TRBD1 or TRBD2 (5 bases each). The CDR3 spans 15 residues. V lost 4 bases and J 3 bases, leaving 14 bases between the germline ends. As DNA, the CDR3 is TGTGCCAGCAGTTCGGCTGGGGGTCCGACAGATACGCAGTATTTT. Translated, it gives CASSSAGGPTDTQYF.

Points on this clonotype: A junction end diverges from the germline sequence, so it may reflect a read error. The chain recombines TRBV7-9 with TRBJ1-5, with D hard to call. The CDR3 runs to 16 residues. Germline V gene lookup returns CDR1 SEHNR and CDR2 FQNEAQ (reference sequence). In DNA, the CDR3 is TGTCCCAGCAGCTTAGTACTGGTGGGGAGCGCTCAGCCCCAGCATTTT. Encoded protein: CPSSLVLVGSAQPQHF.

This clonotype was seen repeatedly, ten times or more. The chain joins TRBV7-9 to TRBJ2-5, with TRBD2 identical over 13 bases. This CDR3 is 16 amino acids long. The germline CDR1 and CDR2 sequences are SEHNR and FQNEAQ (reference sequence). The V gene end was trimmed by 4 bases and the J gene end by 3 bases; junction bases not matched to a gene: 5. The CDR3 bases are TGTGCCAGCAGCTCTCTTGGGACTAGCGGGGAAGAGACCCAGTACTTC. It is translated as CASSSLGTSGEETQYF. Filled out from reference TRBV7-9 and TRBJ2-5, the complete variable domain reads DTGVSQNPRHKITKRGQNVTFRCDPISEHNRLYWYRQTLGQGPEFLTYFQNEAQLEKSRLLSDRFSAERPKGSFSTLEIQRTEQGDSAMYLCASSSLGTSGEETQYFGPGTRLLVL.